The 31 T cell receptor beta chains below come from one sample, sequenced in a study of post-analysis software for immune sequencing data. Broader study findings: A few TRBV segments occurring more often in patients than controls included TRBV5-6, TRBV5-1 and TRBV20-1.

Tagging with unique molecular identifiers was a feature of the TCR beta cDNA libraries. TCRdb reprocessed the PCR reads with MiXCR, giving one entry per CDR3 protein. The sample has fewer than 850,000 distinct CDR3 sequences; 40% to 55% are singletons. For these TCRs, the target antigens are not known. The sequencing sample was made of blood. These TCRs come from a girl aged 5 to 17 with multiple sclerosis.

J is TRBJ1-5 and V is TRBV10-3, with TRBD1 matching over 8 bases. This CDR3 has 15 amino acids. Germline V gene sequence: CDR1 ENHRY, CDR2 SYGVKD. V shed 0 bases and J 7 bases; nucleotides not matched to a gene: 5. The CDR3 reads CAISESGAGGQPQHF. The CDR3 bases are TGTGCCATCAGTGAGTCCGGGGCAGGGGGCCAGCCCCAGCATTTT.

The chain recombines TRBV27 with TRBJ2-3; 10 bases are a match to TRBD2. The ends lost 5 bases at V and 1 base at J; junction bases unmatched: 6. Germline lookup yields CDR1 MNHEY and CDR2 SMNVEV (reference sequence). This CDR3 region has 16 residues. CDR3 residues: CASSPLAGDGTDTQYF. The CDR3 DNA sequence: TGTGCCAGCAGTCCGCTAGCGGGAGATGGCACAGATACGCAGTATTTT.

J is TRBJ2-1 and V is TRBV7-2, with TRBD2 matching over 11 bases. The CDR3 runs 17 residues. From germline, CDR1 is SGHTA and CDR2 FQGNSA. V trimming: 4 bases; J trimming: 3 bases; junction bases outside the gene matches: 8. DNA for the CDR3: TGTGCCAGCAGCTCGCCGGGACTAGCGGTAGACTACAATGAGCAGTTCTTC. It yields the protein CASSSPGLAVDYNEQFF.

The V gene is TRBV5-1, the J gene TRBJ1-2, with D tentatively TRBD1 (5 bases). The CDR3 has 15 residues. Germline CDR1 is SGHRS and CDR2 is YFSETQ. Deletions cut 0 bases from V and 4 bases from J, with 13 bases between. This CDR3 is CASSLGQTTGYGYTF. The CDR3 nucleotides are TGCGCCAGCAGCTTGGGACAGACCACTGGCTATGGCTACACCTTC. Variable domain in full (rest from reference TRBV5-1 and TRBJ1-2): KAGVTQTPRYLIKTRGQQVTLSCSPISGHRSVSWYQQTPGQGLQFLFEYFSETQRNKGNFPGRFSGRQFSNSRSEMNVSTLELGDSALYLCASSLGQTTGYGYTFGSGTRLTVV.

This chain uses TRBV20-1 with TRBJ2-4; 10 nucleotides match TRBD2. The CDR3 consists of 14 residues. The germline gives CDR1 DFQATT, CDR2 SNEGSKA (reference sequence). With 3 bases clipped from V and 13 bases from J, the junction kept 12 bases outside the gene matches. The CDR3 region is CSASWLAGVSKQYF. Written as DNA, the CDR3 is TGCAGTGCTAGCTGGCTAGCGGGAGTCAGCAAGCAGTACTTC.

The rearrangement joins TRBV15 to TRBJ2-1; 7 positions match TRBD2. The CDR3 is 12 amino acids. The germline CDR1 and CDR2 sequences are LNHNV and YYDKDF (reference sequence). J was trimmed by 6 bases and V by 9 bases; bases with no gene match: 5. The CDR3 reads CATSGGPNEQFF. CDR3 DNA sequence: TGTGCCACGTCGGGAGGCCCCAATGAGCAGTTCTTC.

The CDR3 region is CASTPFSREGSYEQYF. CDR3 in DNA: TGTGCCAGCACGCCTTTCTCGCGGGAGGGGTCCTACGAGCAGTACTTC. The chain carries TRBV6-6 and TRBJ2-7; 9 nucleotides match TRBD2. Trimming removed 7 bases from V and 1 base from J; junction bases left unmatched: 11. The CDR3 covers 16 residues. Germline CDR1 and CDR2: MNHNY and SVGAGI (reference sequence).

CDR3 sequence (DNA): TGTGCCAGCAGCCGCGGGGTACAAGAAAAACTGTTTTTT. The encoded protein is CASSRGVQEKLFF. The genes are TRBV7-9 and TRBJ1-4, with D uncertain. The V end was cut by 5 bases, the J end by 8 bases, with 12 bases between. The germline V gene encodes CDR1 SEHNR and CDR2 FQNEAQ (reference sequence). The CDR3 is 13 residues long.

The chain uses TRBV10-3 and TRBJ2-1, with TRBD2 as a possible D gene (6 bases). Germline CDR1 reads ENHRY; CDR2 reads SYGVKD. V lost 6 bases, J lost 2 bases, and 14 bases lay in between. This CDR3 has 15 residues. The CDR3 loop is CAIRNGTGTYNEQFF. The DNA of the CDR3 is TGTGCCATCAGAAATGGGACTGGCACCTACAATGAGCAGTTCTTC.

This clonotype has only a few counts. DNA of the CDR3: TGCAGTGCTAGAGATATTGCGACTAGCACAGATACGCAGTATTTT. Its protein product is CSARDIATSTDTQYF. The rearrangement joins TRBV20-1 to TRBJ2-3; D gene uncertain. V was cut by 0 bases and J by 0 bases, with 10 bases left in between. Germline CDR1 reads DFQATT; CDR2 reads SNEGSKA (reference sequence). This CDR3 is built from 15 residues.

This chain links TRBV20-1 with TRBJ1-4; no definite D call. This CDR3 has 15 residues. CDR1 and CDR2 (germline): DFQATT, SNEGSKA (reference sequence). Trimming stripped 0 bases from V and 5 bases from J, with 13 bases between. CDR3 DNA sequence: TGCAGTGCTAGAGATAGGCGGACCGCGAATGAAAAACTGTTTTTT. Amino acids: CSARDRRTANEKLFF.

The chain carries TRBV7-8 and TRBJ2-1, with 8 bases aligning to TRBD2. The ends lost 5 bases at V and 7 bases at J; junction bases unmatched: 10. CDR3 length equals 15 residues. Per the germline V gene, CDR1 is SGHVS and CDR2 is FQNEAQ. The CDR3 bases are TGTGCCAGCAGCCGTCGGGGGAGCGGGAGAAATGAGCAGTTCTTC. Amino acids: CASSRRGSGRNEQFF.

This sequence joins TRBV7-2 and TRBJ2-1; TRBD2 is a possible D gene (5 bases). V lost 2 bases to trimming and J lost 9 bases, with 11 bases between them. The germline CDR1 and CDR2 sequences are SGHTA and FQGNSA. The CDR3 extends over 13 amino acids. The CDR3 spells CASSLNGMGEQFF. The CDR3, as DNA: TGTGCCAGCAGCTTAAACGGGATGGGTGAGCAGTTCTTC.

The chain links TRBV2 to TRBJ2-1, with a tentative D call TRBD1 (5 bases). Trimming left V 2 bases short and J 6 bases short, with 17 bases between. The CDR3 spans 16 residues. Looked up from germline, CDR1 is SNHLY and CDR2 is FYNNEI. The DNA of the CDR3 is TGTGCCAGCAGTGAATGGGGCTCCGCCGCCCTCAATGAGCAGTTCTTC. It translates to CASSEWGSAALNEQFF.

The V call is TRBV9, the J call TRBJ1-2; D may be TRBD1 (6 bases). The ends were cut back, 0 bases at V and 4 bases at J, with 10 bases in the middle. From germline, CDR1 is SGDLS and CDR2 YYNGEE. CDR3 size: 14 residues. The CDR3 DNA follows: TGTGCCAGCAGCGTAGGTACAGGGTCCTATGGCTACACCTTC. This codes for CASSVGTGSYGYTF.

The chain carries TRBV28 and TRBJ2-1; D may correspond to TRBD1 or TRBD2 (5 bases each). Germline V lookup: CDR1 MDHEN, CDR2 SYDVKM. Trimming removed 6 bases at V and 12 bases at J, with 21 bases between. The CDR3 sequence is 14 residues long. The CDR3: CASREEDKGGVQFF. The DNA of the CDR3 is TGTGCCAGCAGAGAGGAGGACAAGGGCGGTGTGCAGTTCTTC. Filled out from reference TRBV28 and TRBJ2-1, the complete variable domain reads DVKVTQSSRYLVKRTGEKVFLECVQDMDHENMFWYRQDPGLGLRLIYFSYDVKMKEKGDIPEGYSVSREKKERFSLILESASTNQTSMYLCASREEDKGGVQFFGPGTRLTVL.

This clonotype has more than one count but fewer than ten. The chain is built from TRBV12-3 or TRBV12-4 and TRBJ2-3, with TRBD1 identical over 7 bases. With 5 bases clipped from V and 12 bases from J, the junction kept 8 bases outside the gene matches. The CDR3 runs to 12 residues. CDR3 sequence reads: CASSPGQDVQYF. DNA of the CDR3: TGTGCCAGCAGTCCCGGACAGGACGTTCAGTATTTT.

V is TRBV29-1 and J is TRBJ2-1; D remains unclear. There are 11 residues in the CDR3. CDR1 is SQVTM and CDR2 is ANQGSEA in the germline V gene. Trimming took 0 bases from V and 9 from J, leaving 6 bases between them. CDR3 in amino acids: CSVEDRVEQFF. CDR3 nucleotide sequence: TGCAGCGTTGAAGATCGGGTTGAGCAGTTCTTC.

V gene TRBV3-1 combines with J gene TRBJ2-7, with unresolved D. Germline CDR1 LGHDT, CDR2 YNNKEL (reference sequence). V dropped 1 base and J dropped 3 bases, with 4 bases sitting between them. This CDR3 is built from 12 residues. The DNA for the CDR3 is TGTGCCAGCAGCCAAGTTCACTACGAGCAGTACTTC. This gives the protein CASSQVHYEQYF.

The chain joins TRBV7-2 to TRBJ1-2, with a weak D call TRBD1 (5 bases). Trimming removed 6 bases from V and 5 bases from J, with 10 bases in between. The CDR3 spans 12 residues. From germline, CDR1 is SGHTA and CDR2 FQGNSA. In DNA, the CDR3 is TGTGCCAGCAGGCTCCAGGGTTATGGCTACACCTTC. Protein product: CASRLQGYGYTF.

This clonotype was seen only a few times. V and J are TRBV11-2 and TRBJ2-7, with TRBD2 matching over 7 bases. Germline V gene sequence: CDR1 SGHAT, CDR2 FQNNGV. Losses at the gene ends were 2 bases for V and 2 bases for J; bases not matched to a gene: 6. The length of the CDR3 is 15 residues. This chain's CDR3 is CASSLLPAGTYEQYF. The CDR3 DNA follows: TGTGCCAGCAGCTTATTGCCAGCGGGGACCTACGAGCAGTACTTC.

This clonotype was found many times. The J gene is TRBJ2-1, the V gene TRBV7-2, with 11 bases that match TRBD2. CDR3 length: 15 residues. CDR1 and CDR2 from the germline V gene are SGHTA and FQGNSA. V lost 5 bases, J lost 6 bases, and 6 bases stayed unmatched. In nucleotides, the CDR3 is TGTGCCAGCAGCACCGGACTAGCGGGTAGCAATGAGCAGTTCTTC. Translation gives CASSTGLAGSNEQFF.

The chain has TRBV7-9 and TRBJ1-1; TRBD1 is a possible D gene (5 bases). Looked up from germline, CDR1 is SEHNR and CDR2 is FQNEAQ (reference sequence). The CDR3 sequence is 15 residues long. V was cut by 2 bases and J by 1 base, with 11 bases left in between. The CDR3 protein is CASSLSRASNTEAFF. CDR3 DNA sequence: TGTGCCAGCAGCTTAAGCAGGGCATCGAACACTGAAGCTTTCTTT. The full variable domain, its missing parts supplied by reference TRBV7-9 and TRBJ1-1, is DTGVSQNPRHKITKRGQNVTFRCDPISEHNRLYWYRQTLGQGPEFLTYFQNEAQLEKSRLLSDRFSAERPKGSFSTLEIQRTEQGDSAMYLCASSLSRASNTEAFFGQGTRLTVV.

This clonotype was recorded only once. The gene calls are TRBV6-6 and TRBJ2-1; possible D gene TRBD2, 6 bases. Trimming took off 4 bases at V and 8 bases at J, with 21 bases between the two ends. The CDR3 has 16 amino acids. Germline values: CDR1 MNHNY, CDR2 SVGAGI (reference sequence). The CDR3 here is CASSSPGLRGADEQFF. In nucleotides, the CDR3 is TGTGCCAGCAGTTCCCCGGGGTTGCGGGGCGCAGATGAGCAGTTCTTC.

The J gene is TRBJ1-2, the V gene TRBV19; 7 bases agree with TRBD1. Looked up from germline, CDR1 is LNHDA and CDR2 is SQIVND (reference sequence). V lost 5 bases to trimming and J lost 8 bases; unmatched junction nucleotides: 5. The CDR3 spans 12 residues. Here the CDR3 DNA reads TGTGCCAGTAGTGTGACAGGGCGAGGCTACACCTTC. This encodes CASSVTGRGYTF.

The V gene is TRBV7-9, the J gene TRBJ1-4; D may be TRBD1 (5 bases). V shed 4 bases and J shed 7 bases, with 13 bases lying between them. CDR3 size: 14 residues. Germline V gene sequence: CDR1 SEHNR, CDR2 FQNEAQ (reference sequence). CDR3 in amino acids: CASSSGTFGEKLFF. CDR3 bases: TGTGCCAGCAGCTCCGGGACCTTTGGTGAAAAACTGTTTTTT.

The J gene is TRBJ2-5, the V gene TRBV4-3, with unresolved D. Germline V gene sequence: CDR1 LGHNA, CDR2 YSLEER. The CDR3 spans 16 residues. The V end was cut by 0 bases, the J end by 6 bases, with 17 bases between. The CDR3 loop reads CASSQDLNRVGKTQYF. CDR3 DNA sequence: TGCGCCAGCAGCCAAGATCTCAACCGGGTAGGAAAGACCCAGTACTTC.

This clonotype was found a few times. The chain carries TRBV9 and TRBJ2-5, with TRBD2 matching 10 bases. CDR1 SGDLS and CDR2 YYNGEE come from the germline V gene. The ends lost 0 bases at V and 1 base at J; junction bases unmatched: 3. This CDR3 comprises 16 residues. The CDR3 reads CASSVAAGGPQETQYF. In DNA, the CDR3 is TGTGCCAGCAGCGTAGCAGCGGGAGGGCCCCAAGAGACCCAGTACTTC. Looking up the rest from reference TRBV9 and TRBJ2-5 gives the full variable domain: DSGVTQTPKHLITATGQRVTLRCSPRSGDLSVYWYQQSLDQGLQFLIQYYNGEERAKGNILERFSAQQFPDLHSELNLSSLELGDSALYFCASSVAAGGPQETQYFGPGTRLLVL.

This chain joins TRBV15 and TRBJ1-2; D is uncertain. Germline V lookup: CDR1 LNHNV, CDR2 YYDKDF (reference sequence). The CDR3 consists of 14 residues. V dropped 0 bases and J dropped 8 bases, with 13 bases sitting between them. CDR3 residues: CATSRDSGRPGYTF. Here the CDR3 DNA reads TGTGCCACCAGCAGAGATAGTGGACGCCCCGGCTACACCTTC.

There are a few counts of this clonotype. The chain recombines TRBV24-1 with TRBJ2-5; maybe TRBD1 (6 bases). The V end lost 10 bases, the J end lost 5 bases, and 25 bases lay between the germline ends. Germline CDR1 KGHDR, CDR2 SFDVKD. This CDR3 has 16 residues. The CDR3 bases are TGTGCCACGGGGCAAACAGGGCGCGGTAAGGAGGAGACCCAGTACTTC. Residues: CATGQTGRGKEETQYF.

The table lists this clonotype with a few counts. This chain connects TRBV3-1 to TRBJ2-3, with TRBD1 matching 11 bases. With V trimmed by 3 bases and J by 5 bases, 4 bases remained unmatched. The CDR3 runs 15 residues. Germline V gene sequence: CDR1 LGHDT, CDR2 YNNKEL (reference sequence). DNA for the CDR3: TGTGCCAGCAGCCAGGGACAGGGGGTTGGAGATACGCAGTATTTT. Translating it yields CASSQGQGVGDTQYF.